There are many counts of the clone carrying this T cell receptor (beta chain). Its matching antigen is unknown. The data were taken from a study of beta chain features in type 1 diabetes. The authors sorted CD4+ naive, central memory, regulatory and stem cell-like memory cells via CD45RO/CCR7/CD25/CD127/CD95/CD27. Study results and limitations: Moderately but significantly shorter TCRB CDR3s were found in Type 1 diabetes patients in all four CD4+ subsets. VDJ junctions from type 1 diabetes patients carried fewer insertions and larger deletions. Any role of HLA type in TCRB rearrangement remained unresolved here.

The authors reverse transcribed all of the isolated RNA, so sequencing captured expressed TCRB transcripts. Clones were read by immunoSEQ multiplex PCR, and TCRdb kept only the in-frame ones, dropping some. The sample has some 150,000 clones, approximately 9.1% seen once; the top ten hold around 0.7%. The clonotype comes from a woman aged 25 to 39 with type 1 diabetes. Material for sequencing was central memory CD4+ T cells from blood.

CDR3 nucleotides: TGTGCCAGCAGTTCTACAGGGATGAACACTGAAGCTTTCTTT. As protein: CASSSTGMNTEAFF. V is TRBV28 and J is TRBJ1-1; the D gene is possibly TRBD1 (6 bases). V gave up 4 bases and J gave up 0 bases, with 9 bases separating them. This CDR3 is built from 14 residues. Germline CDR1 reads MDHEN; CDR2 reads SYDVKM. The entire variable domain, with the rest obtained from reference TRBV28 and TRBJ1-1, is as follows: DVKVTQSSRYLVKRTGEKVFLECVQDMDHENMFWYRQDPGLGLRLIYFSYDVKMKEKGDIPEGYSVSREKKERFSLILESASTNQTSMYLCASSSTGMNTEAFFGQGTRLTVV.